Below are 8 T cell receptor beta chains sequenced from a single sample in a study of blood T cell repertoires in COVID-19. The method was immunoSEQ multiplex PCR; TCRdb's version includes in-frame clones alone and lacks a portion of them. The sample lists roughly 100,000 clones, roughly 90% occurring once. Sequenced sample: peripheral blood. These receptors were obtained from a woman in her forties or fifties with COVID-19, enrolled during active disease.

This chain connects TRBV11-2 to TRBJ2-5, with D possibly being TRBD2 (6 bases). This CDR3 has 15 residues. CDR1 and CDR2 (germline): SGHAT, FQNNGV. Trimming took off 3 bases at V and 5 bases at J, with 16 bases between the two ends. CDR3 in amino acids: CASSFLTMEGETQYF. CDR3 nucleotides: TGTGCCAGCAGCTTCCTGACAATGGAGGGGGAGACCCAGTACTTC.

CDR3 sequence reads: CASSYGGQGLRGYTF. CDR3 DNA sequence: TGTGCCAGCAGTTACGGGGGACAGGGTCTTCGTGGCTACACCTTC. The chain joins TRBV6-5 to TRBJ1-2, with 9 bases identical to TRBD1. CDR3 length: 15 residues. Germline assignment: CDR1 MNHEY and CDR2 SVGAGI. After removal of 2 bases from V and 7 bases from J, the junction contained 8 bases not matched to a gene.

This chain joins TRBV24-1 and TRBJ2-3; possible D gene TRBD2, 5 bases. The CDR3 has 17 residues. Germline CDR1 and CDR2: KGHDR and SFDVKD. The V end lost 2 bases, the J end lost 2 bases, and 16 bases lay between the germline ends. CDR3 amino acids: CATSDWTMGSYTDTQYF. DNA for the CDR3: TGTGCCACCAGTGATTGGACGATGGGGAGTTACACAGATACGCAGTATTTT.

The chain recombines TRBV5-1 with TRBJ2-6; TRBD1 might be the D (5 bases). Germline CDR1 reads SGHRS; CDR2 reads YFSETQ. The germline V and J ends were trimmed by 4 bases and 2 bases, with 10 bases remaining between them. This CDR3 has 15 residues. DNA of the CDR3: TGCGCCAGCAGCCACAGGTACCCTGGGGCCAACGTCCTGACTTTC. It codes for CASSHRYPGANVLTF. The full variable domain, rest sourced from reference TRBV5-1 and TRBJ2-6, is KAGVTQTPRYLIKTRGQQVTLSCSPISGHRSVSWYQQTPGQGLQFLFEYFSETQRNKGNFPGRFSGRQFSNSRSEMNVSTLELGDSALYLCASSHRYPGANVLTFGAGSRLTVL.

This rearrangement joins TRBV5-1 to TRBJ1-6, with unresolved D. The V and J ends lost 7 bases and 4 bases respectively, with 12 bases between them. The CDR3 totals 14 residues. The germline V gene has CDR1 SGHRS and CDR2 YFSETQ. The CDR3 loop is CASSGPLYNSPLHF. Here the CDR3 DNA reads TGCGCCAGCTCCGGTCCCCTTTATAATTCACCCCTCCACTTT.

The chain recombines TRBV6-2 or TRBV6-3 with TRBJ1-2; 9 nucleotides align to TRBD1. Germline V gives CDR1 MNHEY, CDR2 SVGEGT. The CDR3 runs 17 residues. The J segment lost 5 bases and the V segment lost 2 bases, leaving 12 bases of the junction unmatched. The CDR3 loop reads CASSYPLRGTGLYGYTF. For the CDR3, the DNA is TGTGCCAGCAGTTACCCCCTAAGGGGGACAGGGCTGTATGGCTACACCTTC.

The V gene is TRBV5-4, the J gene TRBJ2-5; tentative D call: TRBD1 (5 bases). Looked up from germline, CDR1 is SGHNT and CDR2 is YYREEE (reference sequence). CDR3 length: 14 residues. Deletions cut 0 bases from V and 2 bases from J, with 8 bases between. The CDR3 reads CASSLAPGQETQYF. The CDR3 DNA reads TGTGCCAGCAGCTTGGCCCCAGGGCAAGAGACCCAGTACTTC.

V gene TRBV5-5 combines with J gene TRBJ1-4; 8 bases are shared with TRBD1. After removal of 4 bases from V and 7 bases from J, the junction contained 6 bases not matched to a gene. The CDR3 totals 14 residues. Germline CDR1 SGHKS, CDR2 YYEKEE (reference sequence). CDR3 bases: TGTGCCAGCAGCCGCCAGGGGGCGGCTGAAAAACTGTTTTTT. This encodes CASSRQGAAEKLFF.